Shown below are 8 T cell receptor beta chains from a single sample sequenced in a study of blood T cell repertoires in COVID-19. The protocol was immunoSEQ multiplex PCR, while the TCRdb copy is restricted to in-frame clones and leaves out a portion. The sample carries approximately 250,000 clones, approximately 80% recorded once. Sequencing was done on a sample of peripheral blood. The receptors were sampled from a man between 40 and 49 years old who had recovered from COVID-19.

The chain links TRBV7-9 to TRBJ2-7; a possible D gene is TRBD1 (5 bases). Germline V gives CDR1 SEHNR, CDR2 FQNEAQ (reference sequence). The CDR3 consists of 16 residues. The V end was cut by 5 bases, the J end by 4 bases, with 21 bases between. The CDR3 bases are TGTGCCAGCAGCCGAAACGTGGAGCAGGGATTATACGAGCAGTACTTC. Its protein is CASSRNVEQGLYEQYF.

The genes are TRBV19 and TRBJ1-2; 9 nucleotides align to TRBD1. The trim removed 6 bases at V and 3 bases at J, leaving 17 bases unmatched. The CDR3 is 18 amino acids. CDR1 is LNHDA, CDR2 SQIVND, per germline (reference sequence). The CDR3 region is CASRTDTGGTGTYYGYTF. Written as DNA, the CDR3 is TGTGCCAGTAGGACCGACACCGGCGGGACAGGGACCTACTATGGCTACACCTTC.

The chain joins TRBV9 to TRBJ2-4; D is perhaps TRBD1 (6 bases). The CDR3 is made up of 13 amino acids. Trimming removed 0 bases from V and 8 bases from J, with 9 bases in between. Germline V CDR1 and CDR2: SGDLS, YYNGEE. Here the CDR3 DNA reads TGTGCCAGCAGCGTAGCACAGGGAGACATTCAGTACTTC. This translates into CASSVAQGDIQYF.

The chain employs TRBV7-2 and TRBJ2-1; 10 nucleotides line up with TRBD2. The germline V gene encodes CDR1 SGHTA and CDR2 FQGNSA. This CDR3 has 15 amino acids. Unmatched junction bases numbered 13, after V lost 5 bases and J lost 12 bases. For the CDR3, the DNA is TGTGCCAGCAGCCGTCTAGCGGGAGTGGGACTTACGCAGTTCTTC. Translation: CASSRLAGVGLTQFF.

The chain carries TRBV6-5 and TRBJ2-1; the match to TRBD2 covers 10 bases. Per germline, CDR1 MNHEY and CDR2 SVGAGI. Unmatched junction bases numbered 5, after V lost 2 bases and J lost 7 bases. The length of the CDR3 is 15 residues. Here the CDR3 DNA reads TGTGCCAGCAGTTACGAGCGGGGGGGCCTTAATGAGCAGTTCTTC. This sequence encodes CASSYERGGLNEQFF.

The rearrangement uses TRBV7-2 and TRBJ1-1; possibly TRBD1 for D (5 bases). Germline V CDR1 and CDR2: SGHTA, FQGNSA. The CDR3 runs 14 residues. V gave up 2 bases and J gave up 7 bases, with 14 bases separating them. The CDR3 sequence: CASSLYGGTIEAFF. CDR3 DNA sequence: TGTGCCAGCAGCTTATACGGGGGGACTATTGAAGCTTTCTTT.

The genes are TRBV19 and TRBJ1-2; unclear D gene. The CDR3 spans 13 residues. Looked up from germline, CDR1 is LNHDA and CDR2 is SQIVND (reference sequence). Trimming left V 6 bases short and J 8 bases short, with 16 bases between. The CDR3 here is CASRSDWSDGYTF. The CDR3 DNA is TGTGCCAGTAGATCGGATTGGAGTGACGGCTACACCTTC. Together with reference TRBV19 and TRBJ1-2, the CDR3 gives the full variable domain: DGGITQSPKYLFRKEGQNVTLSCEQNLNHDAMYWYRQDPGQGLRLIYYSQIVNDFQKGDIAEGYSVSREKKESFPLTVTSAQKNPTAFYLCASRSDWSDGYTFGSGTRLTVV.

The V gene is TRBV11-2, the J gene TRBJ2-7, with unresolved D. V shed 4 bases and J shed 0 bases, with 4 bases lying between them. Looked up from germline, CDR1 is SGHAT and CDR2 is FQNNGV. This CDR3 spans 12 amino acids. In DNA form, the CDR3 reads TGTGCCAGCAGCTCCAACTCCTACGAGCAGTACTTC. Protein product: CASSSNSYEQYF.